This T cell receptor (beta chain) was recorded in a study of Ad26.COV2.S vaccination and SARS-CoV-2 variants. The assay was immunoSEQ multiplex PCR, and TCRdb's table has in-frame clones only and misses some. The sample has around 250,000 clones, around 88% seen once. Trimming shortened V by 4 bases and J by 6 bases, and 12 bases separated the two germline ends. The CDR3 extends over 14 amino acids. The germline CDR1 and CDR2 sequences are KGHDR and SFDVKD. Described treatment: roughly 20 received Ad26.COV2.S at low or high dose, single or two shots; a few received placebo; per-sample allocation not given. Following the first vaccine or placebo injection, samples were taken on day 63.

This chain links TRBV24-1 with TRBJ1-5, with a possible D match to TRBD1 (5 bases). Sequenced here: peripheral blood, sampled in a trial of Ad26.COV2.S vaccine versus placebo. The receptor was isolated from a person between 18 and 59 years old who received the Ad26.COV2.S COVID-19 vaccine or a placebo. The CDR3 DNA sequence: TGTGCCACCAGTGAGGCAGGGATCGGTCAGCCCCAGCATTTT. This translates into CATSEAGIGQPQHF.